This note documents a single T cell receptor beta chain sequence. These data come from a study of cytomegalovirus exposure and HLA in healthy donors. Researchers ran the PCR with 60 Vbeta and 13 Jbeta primers. Only in-frame clones appear in the TCRdb table, and some are missing; sequencing was by immunoSEQ multiplex PCR. Recorded here are more than 85,000 clones; the top ten clones represent less than 7%. The ends were cut back, 3 bases at V and 8 bases at J, with 19 bases in the middle. Looked up from germline, CDR1 is LNHDA and CDR2 is SQIVND (reference sequence). The CDR3 has 15 residues. The genes are TRBV19 and TRBJ1-2; tentatively, D is TRBD1 (6 bases). Sequencing used PBMCs. The sequence came from a girl aged 5-17 years in good health and CMV-seropositive. In DNA, the CDR3 is TGTGCCAGTAGTATGGGGACATCCGGCAATTCCGGCTACACCTTC. Its protein is CASSMGTSGNSGYTF.